This T cell receptor (beta chain) was sequenced in a study of blood T cell repertoires in COVID-19. The wider study: Some COVID-19 samples were acute and others convalescent; all came from the United States, Italy and Spain. The cDNA or gDNA used as material had been derived from T cells, B-cell-depleted T cells, or PBMCs.

As originally analysed: Estimation of nucleated cell counts was performed using reference gene primer amplification. Only in-frame clones appear in the TCRdb table, and some are missing; sequencing was by immunoSEQ multiplex PCR. V, J and clone size reflect that table, while D and trimming were determined from the DNA. The sample gives a few hundred thousand clones, around 83% of which show up once; roughly 2% is in the top ten. The CDR3 loop spans 14 amino acids. Germline values: CDR1 SGHRS, CDR2 YFSETQ. V was pared by 4 bases and J by 5 bases, with 15 bases between. This TCR came from a man aged 30-40 years who had recovered from COVID-19. This chain joins TRBV5-1 and TRBJ1-1, with a tentative D call TRBD1 (5 bases). Material: peripheral blood. The CDR3 is CASSAYDRETEAFF. As DNA, the CDR3 is TGCGCCAGCAGCGCGTATGACAGAGAGACTGAAGCTTTCTTT.